What follows describes a single T cell receptor beta chain. Original handling: By means of reference gene primer amplification, nucleated cell counts were estimated. Method: immunoSEQ multiplex PCR; TCRdb's copy keeps in-frame clones and lacks some. The V and J calls and clone size were taken over from that table, and D and trimming were inferred from the DNA. The sample contains around 75,000 clones, 75% to 90% of which appear only once. The data are from a study of blood T cell repertoires in COVID-19. V shed 9 bases and J 3 bases; nucleotides not matched to a gene: 5. The CDR3 runs to 14 residues. Germline CDR1 reads SNHLY; CDR2 reads FYNNEI.

The sequence derives from a man between 45 and 60 years old with COVID-19, enrolled during active disease. Specimen: peripheral blood. This sequence joins TRBV2 and TRBJ2-3, with 11 bases fitting TRBD2. This chain's CDR3 is CASGRTSGTDTQYF. DNA for the CDR3: TGTGCCAGTGGGAGGACTAGCGGGACAGATACGCAGTATTTT. The complete variable domain, with remaining parts taken from reference TRBV2 and TRBJ2-3, reads EPEVTQTPSHQVTQMGQEVILRCVPISNHLYFYWYRQILGQKVEFLVSFYNNEISEKSEIFDDQFSVERPDGSNFTLKIRSTKLEDSAMYFCASGRTSGTDTQYFGPGTRLTVL.